The 21 T cell receptor beta chains in this list originate from one sample, sequenced in a study of CD8 T cells in Susac syndrome. Roughly 0.45 to 1 ug RNA was reverse transcribed with random hexamers. Each CDR3 protein gets one entry after TCRdb re-called the immunoSEQ multiplex PCR reads with MiXCR. The table lists about 180,000 distinct CDR3 sequences, 90% to 97% of them singletons, with approximately 0.1% in the top ten. Material for sequencing was CD4+ T cells from PBMCs. The receptors were gathered from a human donor with multiple sclerosis.

The V and J genes are TRBV19 and TRBJ2-2; D gene ambiguous. Trimming removed 0 bases from V and 7 bases from J, with 6 bases in between. Germline CDR1 is LNHDA and CDR2 is SQIVND (reference sequence). CDR3 length: 13 residues. The CDR3 DNA reads as TGTGCCAGTAGTATAGAGGGTATCGGGGAGCTGTTTTTT. Translation: CASSIEGIGELFF.

This chain uses TRBV3-1 with TRBJ2-1; TRBD1 matches 8 bases. After removal of 0 bases from V and 16 bases from J, the junction contained 14 bases not matched to a gene. This CDR3 region has 15 residues. The germline gives CDR1 LGHDT, CDR2 YNNKEL (reference sequence). As DNA, the CDR3 is TGTGCCAGCAGCCAAGATCGGGTTACAGGGGGATTGATTTTCTTC. It is translated as CASSQDRVTGGLIFF.

The CDR3 coding sequence is TGCAGCGCCGGAAGACTGACCGGGGGTGAGACCCAGTACTTC. Its translation: CSAGRLTGGETQYF. The chain is built from TRBV29-1 and TRBJ2-5; D might be TRBD2 (6 bases). Germline lookup yields CDR1 SQVTM and CDR2 ANQGSEA. V lost 7 bases, J lost 5 bases, and 20 bases lay in between. CDR3 size: 14 residues. The complete variable domain, with remaining parts taken from reference TRBV29-1 and TRBJ2-5, reads SAVISQKPSRDICQRGTSLTIQCQVDSQVTMMFWYRQQPGQSLTLIATANQGSEATYESGFVIDKFPISRPNLTFSTLTVSNMSPEDSSIYLCSAGRLTGGETQYFGPGTRLLVL.

Only one count was recorded for this clonotype. The chain has TRBV18 and TRBJ1-2; D ambiguous. V gave up 3 bases and J gave up 4 bases, with 24 bases separating them. The germline CDR1 and CDR2 sequences are KGHSH and LQKENI. The CDR3 is 18 amino acids. DNA of the CDR3: TGTGCCAGCTCACCCGAAAGAAGCATAAGAACCCCAACCTATGGCTACACCTTC. Translated, it gives CASSPERSIRTPTYGYTF.

This chain joins TRBV29-1 and TRBJ2-3; D assignment may be TRBD1 or TRBD2 (6 bases each). Germline lookup yields CDR1 SQVTM and CDR2 ANQGSEA. The CDR3 length is 14 residues. V was trimmed by 4 bases and J by 5 bases, leaving 16 bases between them. The DNA for the CDR3 is TGCAGCGTTGTAGGTGGGGGGCCCGAAGATACGCAGTATTTT. Translation gives CSVVGGGPEDTQYF.

This rearrangement joins TRBV28 to TRBJ2-7; no firm D call. Germline assignment: CDR1 MDHEN and CDR2 SYDVKM. CDR3 size: 11 residues. With 2 bases removed from V and 5 bases from J, the gap between germline ends came to 4 bases. This chain's CDR3 is CASSLKDEQYF. The CDR3 nucleotides read TGTGCCAGCAGTTTAAAGGACGAGCAGTACTTC.

The CDR3 nucleotides are TGCAGCGCCCAGGGGCCCTCCCTCGATGAGCAGTTCTTC. Its translation: CSAQGPSLDEQFF. V usage is TRBV29-1 and J usage is TRBJ2-1; weak D call: TRBD1 (6 bases). V was shortened by 7 bases and J by 8 bases, with 18 bases between the two germline ends. Germline CDR1 and CDR2: SQVTM and ANQGSEA. This CDR3 has 13 amino acids.

The chain uses TRBV27 and TRBJ1-1, with D possibly matching TRBD1 (6 bases). Deletions cut 3 bases from V and 6 bases from J, with 14 bases between. This CDR3 has 14 amino acids. Germline CDR1 and CDR2: MNHEY and SMNVEV (reference sequence). CDR3 DNA sequence: TGTGCCAGCAGTTTCCACAGGGAGCACCCTGAAGCTTTCTTT. This codes for CASSFHREHPEAFF.

The chain combines TRBV20-1 with TRBJ2-4, with D uncertain. The V gene's germline CDR1 is DFQATT and CDR2 SNEGSKA (reference sequence). Between the trimmed V and J ends, which lost 2 bases and 3 bases, there was a span of 14 bases. The CDR3 extends over 15 amino acids. The CDR3 here is CSARKVASRKNIQYF. The CDR3 nucleotides read TGCAGTGCTAGAAAAGTGGCCTCCCGCAAAAACATTCAGTACTTC.

The V and J genes are TRBV7-2 and TRBJ2-5, with 8 bases identical to TRBD1. The CDR3 covers 16 residues. Germline CDR1 reads SGHTA; CDR2 reads FQGNSA. V shed 1 base and J 5 bases; nucleotides not matched to a gene: 9. CDR3 residues: CASSLVLGQGKETQYF. The CDR3 DNA is TGTGCCAGCAGCTTAGTACTCGGACAGGGAAAGGAGACCCAGTACTTC.

This clonotype showed up just once. The chain recombines TRBV29-1 with TRBJ1-4; the match to TRBD1 covers 8 bases. Germline V gene lookup returns CDR1 SQVTM and CDR2 ANQGSEA. There are 13 residues in the CDR3. V dropped 4 bases and J dropped 8; count of bases not matched to a gene: 6. The DNA of the CDR3 is TGCAGCGTTGGGGGACAGGAGACGGAAAAACTGTTTTTT. As protein: CSVGGQETEKLFF. Combining the CDR3 with reference TRBV29-1 and TRBJ1-4 gives the whole variable domain SAVISQKPSRDICQRGTSLTIQCQVDSQVTMMFWYRQQPGQSLTLIATANQGSEATYESGFVIDKFPISRPNLTFSTLTVSNMSPEDSSIYLCSVGGQETEKLFFGSGTQLSVL.

This chain joins TRBV3-1 and TRBJ2-5; unclear D gene. The V end was cut by 2 bases, the J end by 6 bases, with 10 bases between. This CDR3 has 13 amino acids. The germline gives CDR1 LGHDT, CDR2 YNNKEL (reference sequence). This CDR3 is CASSQNSGQTQYF. In nucleotides, the CDR3 is TGTGCCAGCAGCCAAAACTCTGGACAGACCCAGTACTTC.

This chain connects TRBV5-4 to TRBJ1-1; D not resolved. The CDR3 extends over 15 amino acids. V was pared by 0 bases and J by 5 bases, with 14 bases between. CDR1 and CDR2 (germline): SGHNT, YYREEE (reference sequence). The CDR3 DNA reads TGTGCCAGCAGCTTGGACGCGAATCTAGGGACTGAAGCTTTCTTT. Its translation is CASSLDANLGTEAFF.

V gene TRBV30 combines with J gene TRBJ1-5; D is possibly TRBD1 (5 bases). The CDR3 runs to 13 residues. Germline-derived CDR1 and CDR2 are GTSNPN and SVGIG (reference sequence). The V end lost 3 bases, the J end lost 3 bases, and 9 bases lay between the germline ends. CDR3 coding DNA: TGTGCCTGGAGCCCAGGGCACAATCAGCCCCAGCATTTT. Translated, it gives CAWSPGHNQPQHF.

This rearrangement joins TRBV30 to TRBJ1-2; 12 bases fit TRBD1. Germline trimming cut 0 bases from V and 7 bases from J; bases unmatched to any gene: 3. Germline V gene data show CDR1 as GTSNPN and CDR2 as SVGIG (reference sequence). The CDR3 has 14 residues. The DNA for the CDR3 is TGTGCCTGGAGTGTACGGGGACAGGGGGCTGGCTACACCTTC. This sequence encodes CAWSVRGQGAGYTF.

The chain employs TRBV20-1 and TRBJ1-6; D gene unclear. V lost 6 bases to trimming and J lost 7 bases, with 10 bases between them. Germline lookup yields CDR1 DFQATT and CDR2 SNEGSKA (reference sequence). The CDR3 runs to 12 residues. The CDR3 sequence: CSAAAGNSPLHF. The CDR3 coding sequence is TGCAGTGCGGCGGCCGGGAATTCACCCCTCCACTTT.

The V and J genes are TRBV20-1 and TRBJ1-6; TRBD1 matches at 7 bases. Germline V gene data show CDR1 as DFQATT and CDR2 as SNEGSKA (reference sequence). The CDR3 spans 14 residues. V trimming: 2 bases; J trimming: 9 bases; junction bases outside the gene matches: 7. CDR3 region: CSARSRQGRSPLHF. CDR3 in DNA: TGCAGTGCTAGATCCAGACAGGGACGTTCACCCCTCCACTTT.

The V call is TRBV3-1, the J call TRBJ2-3; 8 nucleotides align to TRBD2. With 0 bases clipped from V and 1 base from J, the junction kept 6 bases outside the gene matches. CDR1 is LGHDT, CDR2 YNNKEL, per germline (reference sequence). The CDR3 loop spans 17 amino acids. CDR3 coding DNA: TGTGCCAGCAGCCAAGATTTGGGTAGCGGGGGCACAGATACGCAGTATTTT. Amino acids: CASSQDLGSGGTDTQYF.

J is TRBJ2-6 and V is TRBV6-1, with D perhaps matching TRBD1 (6 bases). V was cut by 5 bases and J by 0 bases, with 11 bases left in between. CDR1 and CDR2 (germline): MNHNS, SASEGT. This CDR3 comprises 16 residues. The CDR3 protein is CASSRGTTSGANVLTF. The CDR3 DNA is TGTGCCAGCAGTAGGGGGACCACCTCTGGGGCCAACGTCCTGACTTTC.

This clonotype was counted a few times. The rearrangement uses TRBV7-2 and TRBJ1-1; the D is unclear. Trimming stripped 1 base from V and 5 bases from J, with 8 bases between. Germline loops: CDR1 SGHTA, CDR2 FQGNSA. The CDR3 has 13 amino acids. The CDR3, as DNA: TGTGCCAGCAGCTTAGAGCGGGGAACTGAAGCTTTCTTT. Protein product: CASSLERGTEAFF. The full variable domain, in which reference TRBV7-2 and TRBJ1-1 provide the parts outside the CDR3, is GAGVSQSPSNKVTEKGKDVELRCDPISGHTALYWYRQSLGQGLEFLIYFQGNSAPDKSGLPSDRFSAERTGGSVSTLTIQRTQQEDSAVYLCASSLERGTEAFFGQGTRLTVV.

The J gene is TRBJ1-2, the V gene TRBV20-1, with no clear D. The CDR3 contains 10 residues. Trimming removed 5 bases at V and 8 bases at J, with 9 bases between. CDR1 is DFQATT and CDR2 is SNEGSKA in the germline V gene (reference sequence). Written as DNA, the CDR3 is TGCAGTGCTTCCCCCCCGGGCTACACCTTC. This encodes CSASPPGYTF.